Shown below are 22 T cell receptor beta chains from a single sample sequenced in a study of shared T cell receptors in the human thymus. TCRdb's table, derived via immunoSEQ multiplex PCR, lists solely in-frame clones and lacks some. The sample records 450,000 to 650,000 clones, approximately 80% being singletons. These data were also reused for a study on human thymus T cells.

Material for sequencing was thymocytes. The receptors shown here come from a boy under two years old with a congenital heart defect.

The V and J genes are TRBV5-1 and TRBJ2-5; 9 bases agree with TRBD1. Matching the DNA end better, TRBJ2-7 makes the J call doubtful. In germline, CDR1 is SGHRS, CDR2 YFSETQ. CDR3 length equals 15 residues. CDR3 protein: CASSLGTGSSYEQYF. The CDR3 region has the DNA TGCGCCAGCAGTCTCGGGACAGGGAGCTCCTACGAGCAGTACTTC.

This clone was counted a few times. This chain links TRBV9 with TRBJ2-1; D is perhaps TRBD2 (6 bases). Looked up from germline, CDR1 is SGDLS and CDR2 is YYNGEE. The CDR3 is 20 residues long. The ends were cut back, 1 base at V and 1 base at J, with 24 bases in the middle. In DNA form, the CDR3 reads TGTGCCAGCAGCGTATGGCCGCTAGGAGGGAGTCCGAGTTCCTACAATGAGCAGTTCTTC. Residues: CASSVWPLGGSPSSYNEQFF.

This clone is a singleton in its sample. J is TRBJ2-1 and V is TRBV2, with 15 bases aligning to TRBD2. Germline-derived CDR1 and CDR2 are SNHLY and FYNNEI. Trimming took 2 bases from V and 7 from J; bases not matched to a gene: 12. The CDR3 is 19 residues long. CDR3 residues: CASSETGPGLAGGGNEQFF. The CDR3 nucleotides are TGTGCCAGCAGTGAAACGGGGCCCGGACTAGCGGGAGGGGGGAATGAGCAGTTCTTC.

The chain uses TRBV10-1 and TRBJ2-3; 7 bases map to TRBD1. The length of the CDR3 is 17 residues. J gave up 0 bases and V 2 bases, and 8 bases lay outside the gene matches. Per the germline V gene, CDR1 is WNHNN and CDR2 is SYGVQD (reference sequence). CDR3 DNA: TGCGCCAGCAGTGAGCCCCCGGGACAGAGGAGCACAGATACGCAGTATTTT. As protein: CASSEPPGQRSTDTQYF.

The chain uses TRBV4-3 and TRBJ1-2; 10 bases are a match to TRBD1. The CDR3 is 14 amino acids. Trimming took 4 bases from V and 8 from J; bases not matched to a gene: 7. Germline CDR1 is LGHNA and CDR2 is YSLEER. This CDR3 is CASSRRDRGRGYTF. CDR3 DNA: TGCGCCAGCAGCCGCCGGGACAGGGGTCGGGGCTACACCTTC.

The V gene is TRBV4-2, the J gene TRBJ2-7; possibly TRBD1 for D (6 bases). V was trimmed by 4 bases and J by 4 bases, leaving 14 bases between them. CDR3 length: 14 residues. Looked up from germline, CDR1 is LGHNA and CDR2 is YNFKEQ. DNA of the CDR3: TGTGCCAGCAGCCCAGGAGTGGGGGCGTACGAGCAGTACTTC. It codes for CASSPGVGAYEQYF.

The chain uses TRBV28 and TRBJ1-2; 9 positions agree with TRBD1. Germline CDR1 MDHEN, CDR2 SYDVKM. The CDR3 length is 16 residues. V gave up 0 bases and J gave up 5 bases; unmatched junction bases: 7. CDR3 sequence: CASSLCFRTGEYGYTF. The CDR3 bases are TGTGCCAGCAGTTTATGCTTTAGGACAGGGGAATATGGCTACACCTTC.

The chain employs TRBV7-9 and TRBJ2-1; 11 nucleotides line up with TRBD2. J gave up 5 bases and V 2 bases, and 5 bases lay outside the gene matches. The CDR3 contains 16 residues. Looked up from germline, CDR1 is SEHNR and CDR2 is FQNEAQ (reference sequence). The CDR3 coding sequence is TGTGCCAGCAGCTTAACGGGACTAGCGGCCCACAATGAGCAGTTCTTC. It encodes CASSLTGLAAHNEQFF. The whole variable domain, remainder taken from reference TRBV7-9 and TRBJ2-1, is DTGVSQNPRHKITKRGQNVTFRCDPISEHNRLYWYRQTLGQGPEFLTYFQNEAQLEKSRLLSDRFSAERPKGSFSTLEIQRTEQGDSAMYLCASSLTGLAAHNEQFFGPGTRLTVL.

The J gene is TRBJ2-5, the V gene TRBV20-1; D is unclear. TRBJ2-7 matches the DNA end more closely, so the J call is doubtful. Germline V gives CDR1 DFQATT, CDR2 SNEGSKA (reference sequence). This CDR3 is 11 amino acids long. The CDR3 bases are TGCAGTGCCGCCCTACCCTACGAGCAGTACTTC. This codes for CSAALPYEQYF.

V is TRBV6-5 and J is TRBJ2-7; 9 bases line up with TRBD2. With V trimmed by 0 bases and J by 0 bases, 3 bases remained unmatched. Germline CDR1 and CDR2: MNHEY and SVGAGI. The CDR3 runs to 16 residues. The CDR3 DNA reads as TGTGCCAGCAGTTACTCGGATAGCGGGAGCTCCTACGAGCAGTACTTC. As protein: CASSYSDSGSSYEQYF.

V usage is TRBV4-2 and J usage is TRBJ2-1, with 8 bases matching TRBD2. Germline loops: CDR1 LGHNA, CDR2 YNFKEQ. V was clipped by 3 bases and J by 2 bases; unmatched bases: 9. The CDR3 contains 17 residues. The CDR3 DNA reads TGTGCCAGCAGCCACCTCCAGCGGGAGCAAGCCTACAATGAGCAGTTCTTC. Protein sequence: CASSHLQREQAYNEQFF.

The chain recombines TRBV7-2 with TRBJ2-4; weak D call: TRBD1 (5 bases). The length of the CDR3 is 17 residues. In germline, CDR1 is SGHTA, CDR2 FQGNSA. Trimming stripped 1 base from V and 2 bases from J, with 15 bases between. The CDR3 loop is CASSLGSQDVSKNIQYF. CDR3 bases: TGTGCCAGCAGCTTAGGGTCACAGGACGTCTCCAAAAACATTCAGTACTTC.

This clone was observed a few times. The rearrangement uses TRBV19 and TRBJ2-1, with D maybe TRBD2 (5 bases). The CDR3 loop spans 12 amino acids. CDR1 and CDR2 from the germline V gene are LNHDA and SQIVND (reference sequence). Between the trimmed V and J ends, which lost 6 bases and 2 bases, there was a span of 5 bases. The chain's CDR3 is CASSGAYNEQFF. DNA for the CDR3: TGTGCCAGTAGCGGGGCCTACAATGAGCAGTTCTTC. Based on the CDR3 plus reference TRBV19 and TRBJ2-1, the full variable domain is DGGITQSPKYLFRKEGQNVTLSCEQNLNHDAMYWYRQDPGQGLRLIYYSQIVNDFQKGDIAEGYSVSREKKESFPLTVTSAQKNPTAFYLCASSGAYNEQFFGPGTRLTVL.

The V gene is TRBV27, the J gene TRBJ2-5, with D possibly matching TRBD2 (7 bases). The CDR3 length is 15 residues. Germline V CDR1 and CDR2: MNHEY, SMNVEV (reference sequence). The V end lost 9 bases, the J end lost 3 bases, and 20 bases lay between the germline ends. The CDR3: CASSAGGPIKETQYF. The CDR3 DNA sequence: TGTGCCAGTAGTGCCGGGGGGCCGATTAAAGAGACCCAGTACTTC.

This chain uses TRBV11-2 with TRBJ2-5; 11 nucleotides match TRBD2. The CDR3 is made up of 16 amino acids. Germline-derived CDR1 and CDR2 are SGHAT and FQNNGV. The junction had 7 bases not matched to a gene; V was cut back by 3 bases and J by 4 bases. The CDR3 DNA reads TGTGCCAGCAGCTTCACTAGCGGGAGAATGAGAGAGACCCAGTACTTC. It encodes CASSFTSGRMRETQYF.

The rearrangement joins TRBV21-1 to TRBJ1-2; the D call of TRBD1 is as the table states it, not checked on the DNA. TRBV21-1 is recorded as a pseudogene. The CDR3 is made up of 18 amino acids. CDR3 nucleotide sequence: TGTGCCAGCAGCAAAGGGGCAGGGGGACACCTCAACATCTATGGCTACACCTTC. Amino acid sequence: CASSKGAGGHLNIYGYTF.

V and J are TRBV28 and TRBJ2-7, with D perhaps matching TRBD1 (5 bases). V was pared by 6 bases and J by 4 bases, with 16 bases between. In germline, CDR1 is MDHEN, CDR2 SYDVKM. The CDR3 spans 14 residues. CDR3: CASRYSGPSYEQYF. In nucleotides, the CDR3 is TGTGCCAGCAGATACTCAGGGCCCTCTTACGAGCAGTACTTC.

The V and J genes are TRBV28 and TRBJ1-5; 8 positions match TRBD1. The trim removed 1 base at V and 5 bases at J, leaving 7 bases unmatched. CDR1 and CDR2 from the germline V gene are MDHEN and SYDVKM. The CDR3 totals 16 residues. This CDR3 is CASSLYLGTGDQPQHF. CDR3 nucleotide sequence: TGTGCCAGCAGTTTATATCTTGGGACAGGAGATCAGCCCCAGCATTTT.

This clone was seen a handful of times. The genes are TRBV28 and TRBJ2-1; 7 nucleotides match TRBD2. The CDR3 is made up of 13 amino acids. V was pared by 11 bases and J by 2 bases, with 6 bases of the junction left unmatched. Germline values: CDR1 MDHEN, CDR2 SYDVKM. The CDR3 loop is CAWGGKAYNEQFF. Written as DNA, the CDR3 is TGTGCCTGGGGAGGGAAGGCCTACAATGAGCAGTTCTTC.

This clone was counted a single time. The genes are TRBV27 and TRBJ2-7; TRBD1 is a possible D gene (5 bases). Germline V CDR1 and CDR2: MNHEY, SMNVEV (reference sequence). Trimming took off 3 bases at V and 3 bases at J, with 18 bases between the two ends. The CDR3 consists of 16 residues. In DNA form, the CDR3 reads TGTGCCAGCAGTTTCTACGGGCAGGGTGAGGTCTACGAGCAGTACTTC. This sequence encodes CASSFYGQGEVYEQYF.

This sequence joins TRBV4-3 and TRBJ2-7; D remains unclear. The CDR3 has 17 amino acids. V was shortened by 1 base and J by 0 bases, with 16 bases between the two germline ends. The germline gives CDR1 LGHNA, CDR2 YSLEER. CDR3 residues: CASSQAPSDPVSYEQYF. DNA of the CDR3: TGCGCCAGCAGCCAAGCCCCCAGCGACCCCGTCTCCTACGAGCAGTACTTC.

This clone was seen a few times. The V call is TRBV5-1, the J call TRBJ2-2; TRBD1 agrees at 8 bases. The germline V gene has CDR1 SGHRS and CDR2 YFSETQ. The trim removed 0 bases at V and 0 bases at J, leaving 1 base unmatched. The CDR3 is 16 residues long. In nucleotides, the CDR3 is TGCGCCAGCAGCTTGGAGGGACAGGCGAACACCGGGGAGCTGTTTTTT. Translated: CASSLEGQANTGELFF.